One and the same sample provided the 9 T cell receptor beta chains below, sequenced in a study of T cells in Graves' hyperthyroidism and ophthalmopathy. The CDR3 regions of TCR beta were amplified from RNA transcripts. The TCR CDR3 first-round RT-PCR relied on the HTBI primer set. TCRdb ran MiXCR on the multiplex PCR reads and lists one entry per CDR3 protein. The sample lists more than 550,000 distinct CDR3 sequences, about 17% occurring once. The sample comprised blood. These receptors came from a woman in her fifties or sixties with Graves' hyperthyroidism that later progressed to Graves' ophthalmopathy.

This clonotype was detected only a few times. This sequence joins TRBV3-1 and TRBJ2-2; possibly TRBD1 or TRBD2 for D (6 bases each). CDR1 and CDR2 from the germline V gene are LGHDT and YNNKEL (reference sequence). V was shortened by 4 bases and J by 5 bases, with 14 bases between the two germline ends. The CDR3 extends over 15 amino acids. CDR3 DNA sequence: TGTGCCAGCAGCCGCCAGGGGAGGCGTACCGGGGAGCTGTTTTTT. Residues: CASSRQGRRTGELFF.

CDR3 sequence (DNA): TGTGCCAGCAGCTTAGCCCCCAGGCAGGGGCTTGGCTACACCTTC. Amino acid sequence: CASSLAPRQGLGYTF. The genes are TRBV7-2 and TRBJ1-2; possible D gene TRBD1, 6 bases. This CDR3 region has 15 residues. Germline V gene data show CDR1 as SGHTA and CDR2 as FQGNSA. Trimming pared 0 bases from V and 7 bases from J, leaving 15 bases between.

Concerning this clonotype: A much larger clone differs by one base, so this may be a read error. The chain joins TRBV3-1 to TRBJ1-2; 11 bases are a match to TRBD1. Losses at the gene ends were 1 base for V and 8 bases for J; bases not matched to a gene: 6. This CDR3 region has 15 residues. Germline V CDR1 and CDR2: LGHDT, YNNKEL (reference sequence). The CDR3 sequence is CASSQVGQGVWGYTF. CDR3 bases: TGTGCCAGCAGCCAAGTGGGACAGGGGGTGTGGGGCTACACCTTC.

The chain joins TRBV5-4 to TRBJ2-5; 10 bases fit TRBD2. The germline V gene encodes CDR1 SGHNT and CDR2 YYREEE (reference sequence). The trim removed 2 bases at V and 3 bases at J, leaving 4 bases unmatched. This CDR3 comprises 15 residues. The CDR3 reads CASSFPSGGKETQYF. Here the CDR3 DNA reads TGTGCCAGCAGCTTCCCTAGCGGGGGCAAAGAGACCCAGTACTTC.

This clonotype was recorded many times. The rearrangement joins TRBV20-1 to TRBJ2-7; D is possibly TRBD2 (5 bases). Trimming took 6 bases from V and 0 from J, leaving 21 bases between them. Germline CDR1 and CDR2: DFQATT and SNEGSKA (reference sequence). This CDR3 spans 16 amino acids. This CDR3 is CSAIKLVIGNSYEQYF. CDR3 DNA: TGCAGTGCCATAAAACTAGTAATTGGGAACTCCTACGAGCAGTACTTC.

This clonotype was seen ten or more times. The J gene is TRBJ1-3, the V gene TRBV20-1; D is undetermined. Deletions cut 5 bases from V and 1 base from J, with 18 bases between. This CDR3 has 16 amino acids. The V gene's germline CDR1 is DFQATT and CDR2 SNEGSKA (reference sequence). CDR3 loop: CSAPRRGVLSGNTIYF. The CDR3 DNA is TGCAGTGCTCCAAGACGGGGAGTACTGTCTGGAAACACCATATATTTT.

The chain recombines TRBV5-8 with TRBJ2-3, with D uncertain. The ends were cut back, 6 bases at V and 9 bases at J, with 5 bases in the middle. CDR1 and CDR2 (germline): SGHTS, YDEGEE. The CDR3 is 9 amino acids. The CDR3: CASKETQYF. The CDR3 DNA sequence: TGTGCCAGCAAGGAAACGCAGTATTTT.

The gene calls are TRBV25-1 and TRBJ2-1; the D gene is possibly TRBD2 (5 bases). The CDR3 spans 16 residues. Germline CDR1 and CDR2: MGHDK and SYGVNS. V lost 3 bases and J 0 bases, leaving 12 bases between the germline ends. DNA for the CDR3: TGTGCCAGCAGTGACCGATCGGGGAGCTCCTACAATGAGCAGTTCTTC. Translating it yields CASSDRSGSSYNEQFF.

This chain joins TRBV6-2 or TRBV6-3 and TRBJ2-4; 10 positions match TRBD1. V lost 7 bases to trimming and J lost 0 bases; unmatched junction nucleotides: 9. CDR1 is MNHEY, CDR2 SVGEGT, per germline. The CDR3 totals 17 residues. CDR3 amino acids: CASTSTGGGLAKNIQYF. DNA for the CDR3: TGTGCCAGCACGTCGACAGGGGGCGGGCTAGCCAAAAACATTCAGTACTTC.